This T cell receptor beta chain was sequenced for a study of OX40 agonist ivuxolimab in advanced cancers. Overall study context: Patients achieving partial responses numbered three: one hepatocellular carcinoma case and two cutaneous melanoma cases.

The length of the CDR3 is 12 residues. Germline V gene sequence: CDR1 SSHAT, CDR2 FNYEAQ (reference sequence). Clones were sequenced by immunoSEQ multiplex PCR, and TCRdb holds only the in-frame ones, with some missing. In the table there are 30,000 to 40,000 clones, 70% to 90% of which are singletons. In this sample, this clone turned up once. The target antigen is unknown. The junction departs from germline at one end; a sequencing error may be responsible. General study results and limits: There was clonal expansion of CD4+ and CD8+ blood T cells by week 6 at 0.1 to 3.0 mg/kg. There were, on average, more expanded clones in CD8+ T cells than in CD4+.

The source of this sequence is an adult with an advanced solid tumor such as melanoma, head and neck, liver or kidney cancer. Here the sequenced sample was CD4+ or CD8+ T cells sorted from blood, taken in a trial of the OX40 agonist ivuxolimab. The chain employs TRBV7-7 and TRBJ2-5; D may be TRBD1 (6 bases). The CDR3 sequence is CASSPTGKTQYF. In DNA, the CDR3 is TGTGCTAGCAGCCCTACAGGGAAGACCCAGTACTTC.